This TCR beta chain is drawn from a study of OX40 agonist ivuxolimab in advanced cancers. At the level of the study: Patients with hepatocellular carcinoma, melanoma, renal cell or head and neck cancer made up the dose-escalation patients.

Method: immunoSEQ multiplex PCR; TCRdb's copy keeps in-frame clones and lacks some. The table has approximately 74,000 clones, 80% seen once. Prior autoimmune disease or systemic immunosuppression barred patients. Samples of blood were obtained at baseline, on cycle 4 day 1, and on cycle 7 day 1. The V gene's germline CDR1 is MGHRA and CDR2 YSYEKL. The CDR3 runs 16 residues. Between the trimmed V and J ends, which lost 1 base and 3 bases, there was a span of 16 bases. Material: CD4+ or CD8+ T cells sorted from blood, obtained in a trial of the OX40 agonist ivuxolimab. The receptor was derived from an adult with an advanced solid tumor such as melanoma, head and neck, liver or kidney cancer. V gene TRBV4-1 combines with J gene TRBJ2-7; D may be TRBD1 (5 bases). The DNA for the CDR3 is TGCGCCAGCAGCCAAGGTGAACGTCAGGGCGTCTACGAGCAGTACTTC. The encoded protein is CASSQGERQGVYEQYF.